The 20 T cell receptor beta chains presented below share a single source sample, sequenced in a study of somatic mutations in cytotoxic T cells in rheumatoid arthritis. TCRdb keeps only in-frame clones here, not all; method: immunoSEQ multiplex PCR. The sample records 20,000 or so clones, more than 65% being singletons. Sequenced input: CD8+ T cells sorted from blood. The source of these receptors is a woman aged 50 to 65 in good health.

The chain joins TRBV4-2 to TRBJ2-1, with 11 bases identical to TRBD2. Trimming removed 1 base from V and 7 bases from J; junction bases left unmatched: 6. Per the germline V gene, CDR1 is LGHNA and CDR2 is YNFKEQ. This CDR3 is built from 16 residues. The CDR3 nucleotides read TGTGCCAGCAGCCAAGGCACTAGCGGGAGTGTGAATGAGCAGTTCTTC. Its protein is CASSQGTSGSVNEQFF.

This clone was seen only once. This chain joins TRBV27 and TRBJ1-2, with TRBD1 matching 7 bases. Unmatched junction bases numbered 13, after V lost 5 bases and J lost 1 base. The CDR3 covers 17 residues. Looked up from germline, CDR1 is MNHEY and CDR2 is SMNVEV (reference sequence). Here the CDR3 DNA reads TGTGCCAGCAGTCTCAAGAGGGGGCTAAACCTTAACTATGGCTACACCTTC. It translates to CASSLKRGLNLNYGYTF.

A note on this clone: The junction does not match germline at one end; this may be a read error. V and J are TRBV28 and TRBJ1-1; tentative D call: TRBD1 (5 bases). CDR1 is MDHEN, CDR2 SYDVKM, per germline. CDR3 size: 13 residues. The DNA of the CDR3 is TGTGCCGGCAGTCTCAGCAGGGACACTGAAGCTTTCTTT. This sequence encodes CAGSLSRDTEAFF.

V gene TRBV29-1 combines with J gene TRBJ1-1, with TRBD1 matching over 8 bases. The germline V gene has CDR1 SQVTM and CDR2 ANQGSEA. V lost 1 base, J lost 7 bases, and 8 bases stayed unmatched. The CDR3 extends over 14 amino acids. CDR3 DNA: TGCAGCGTTGAAGGGACAGGGCCCACAAGTGAAGCTTTCTTT. Translation gives CSVEGTGPTSEAFF.

The V and J genes are TRBV2 and TRBJ2-3; D ambiguous. The germline CDR1 and CDR2 sequences are SNHLY and FYNNEI. Trimming removed 1 base at V and 0 bases at J, with 8 bases between. The CDR3 runs to 15 residues. This CDR3 is CASSEGVPSTDTQYF. The CDR3 DNA is TGTGCCAGCAGTGAAGGTGTCCCTAGCACAGATACGCAGTATTTT.

The chain recombines TRBV30 with TRBJ1-1, with a weak D call TRBD1 (5 bases). V dropped 0 bases and J dropped 2 bases, with 19 bases sitting between them. Germline CDR1 reads GTSNPN; CDR2 reads SVGIG (reference sequence). The length of the CDR3 is 17 residues. CDR3 region: CAWSVFPSLGVNTEAFF. In DNA, the CDR3 is TGTGCCTGGAGTGTATTCCCCTCCTTAGGGGTAAACACTGAAGCTTTCTTT.

This rearrangement joins TRBV6-5 to TRBJ1-1; D ambiguous. Trimming took off 6 bases at V and 1 base at J, with 9 bases between the two ends. The germline CDR1 and CDR2 sequences are MNHEY and SVGAGI. This CDR3 comprises 13 residues. As DNA, the CDR3 is TGTGCCAGCAGGGGTGAGGCGAACACTGAAGCTTTCTTT. It encodes CASRGEANTEAFF.

The chain combines TRBV5-4 with TRBJ2-7; TRBD1 agrees at 12 bases. Looked up from germline, CDR1 is SGHNT and CDR2 is YYREEE (reference sequence). The CDR3 is 16 amino acids. J gave up 7 bases and V 4 bases, and 12 bases lay outside the gene matches. The DNA for the CDR3 is TGTGCCAGCAGCCCTGTGGGGGGACAGGGGGCGAGAGAGCAGTACTTC. Residues: CASSPVGGQGAREQYF.

The chain uses TRBV11-2 and TRBJ1-6; weak D call: TRBD1 (6 bases). The germline V gene has CDR1 SGHAT and CDR2 FQNNGV. The CDR3 totals 14 residues. V lost 1 base and J lost 7, with 8 bases in between. The CDR3 protein is CASSLGGGNSPLHF. In DNA, the CDR3 is TGTGCCAGCAGCTTAGGAGGGGGGAATTCACCCCTCCACTTT.

The genes are TRBV14 and TRBJ2-7; 7 nucleotides align to TRBD2. The germline V gene encodes CDR1 SGHDN and CDR2 FVKESK. V shed 5 bases and J 3 bases; nucleotides not matched to a gene: 16. This CDR3 region has 17 residues. The CDR3 loop is CASSGPPWAGEFYEQYF. CDR3 DNA sequence: TGTGCCAGCAGCGGTCCCCCCTGGGCGGGAGAGTTCTACGAGCAGTACTTC.

The genes are TRBV18 and TRBJ1-2; TRBD1 aligns across 11 bases. There are 16 residues in the CDR3. The germline V gene has CDR1 KGHSH and CDR2 LQKENI. The junction had 8 bases not matched to a gene; V was cut back by 3 bases and J by 5 bases. DNA of the CDR3: TGTGCCAGCTCACCCGGGACAGGGGGTACCTATTATGGCTACACCTTC. The encoded protein is CASSPGTGGTYYGYTF.

The rearrangement links TRBV14 to TRBJ2-2, with a tentative D call TRBD2 (6 bases). The ends were cut back, 6 bases at V and 4 bases at J, with 15 bases in the middle. This CDR3 has 15 amino acids. The germline gives CDR1 SGHDN, CDR2 FVKESK. CDR3 coding DNA: TGTGCCAGCAGGGGCGCGGGGTCGGTCACCGGGGAGCTGTTTTTT. Translation: CASRGAGSVTGELFF.

V gene TRBV27 combines with J gene TRBJ2-1, with 7 bases lining up with TRBD2. Germline V gene lookup returns CDR1 MNHEY and CDR2 SMNVEV (reference sequence). The ends lost 5 bases at V and 7 bases at J; junction bases unmatched: 11. The CDR3 loop spans 15 amino acids. The CDR3: CASSLMGEGMNEQFF. The DNA for the CDR3 is TGTGCCAGCAGTCTTATGGGGGAGGGAATGAATGAGCAGTTCTTC.

The chain carries TRBV7-9 and TRBJ2-1; D is unclear. This CDR3 region has 12 residues. Germline V gives CDR1 SEHNR, CDR2 FQNEAQ (reference sequence). V shed 1 base and J shed 7 bases, with 5 bases lying between them. The CDR3 bases are TGTGCCAGCAGCTTAGAGCGAAATGAGCAGTTCTTC. It specifies CASSLERNEQFF.

The chain couples TRBV4-1 to TRBJ1-3; D not resolved. The CDR3 loop spans 16 amino acids. Germline V gene sequence: CDR1 MGHRA, CDR2 YSYEKL. The ends were cut back, 0 bases at V and 8 bases at J, with 17 bases in the middle. This chain's CDR3 is CASSQERLPDRDTIYF. CDR3 coding DNA: TGCGCCAGCAGCCAAGAAAGGTTGCCCGACCGGGACACCATATATTTT.

This clone was seen a handful of times. The chain uses TRBV5-4 and TRBJ2-7; D is ambiguous. The CDR3 has 15 amino acids. V lost 3 bases and J lost 2, with 15 bases in between. The V gene's germline CDR1 is SGHNT and CDR2 YYREEE (reference sequence). The CDR3 reads CASSSPTASTYEQYF. The DNA for the CDR3 is TGTGCCAGCAGCTCCCCGACTGCGTCAACCTACGAGCAGTACTTC.

The chain has TRBV6-6 and TRBJ1-5, with no clear D. The germline gives CDR1 MNHNY, CDR2 SVGAGI (reference sequence). The CDR3 is 16 amino acids. Trimming shortened V by 2 bases and J by 4 bases, and 15 bases separated the two germline ends. Here the CDR3 DNA reads TGTGCCAGCAGTTACGGAGGTCCGTTGGGGAATCAGCCCCAGCATTTT. Its protein is CASSYGGPLGNQPQHF.

V is TRBV1 and J is TRBJ2-3. TRBV1 is listed as a pseudogene. The CDR3 is made up of 16 amino acids. CDR3 sequence reads: CTSSQGGRRFTDTQYF. The DNA of the CDR3 is TGCACCAGCAGCCAAGGGGGTAGGCGGTTCACAGATACGCAGTATTTT.

The chain combines TRBV19 with TRBJ1-1; no definite D call. The CDR3 sequence is 15 residues long. V lost 1 base, J lost 0 bases, and 9 bases lay in between. Germline loops: CDR1 LNHDA, CDR2 SQIVND (reference sequence). For the CDR3, the DNA is TGTGCCAGTAGTATAGTGCCAGGAATGAACACTGAAGCTTTCTTT. This gives the protein CASSIVPGMNTEAFF.

In this sample, this clone turned up once. The J gene is TRBJ2-7, the V gene TRBV2; TRBD2 matches at 12 bases. The CDR3 is 14 amino acids. Germline assignment: CDR1 SNHLY and CDR2 FYNNEI. V gave up 3 bases and J gave up 6 bases; unmatched junction bases: 3. CDR3 in DNA: TGTGCCAGCAGTGATTCTAGCGGGGGGGGCGAGCAGTACTTC. Translating gives CASSDSSGGGEQYF.